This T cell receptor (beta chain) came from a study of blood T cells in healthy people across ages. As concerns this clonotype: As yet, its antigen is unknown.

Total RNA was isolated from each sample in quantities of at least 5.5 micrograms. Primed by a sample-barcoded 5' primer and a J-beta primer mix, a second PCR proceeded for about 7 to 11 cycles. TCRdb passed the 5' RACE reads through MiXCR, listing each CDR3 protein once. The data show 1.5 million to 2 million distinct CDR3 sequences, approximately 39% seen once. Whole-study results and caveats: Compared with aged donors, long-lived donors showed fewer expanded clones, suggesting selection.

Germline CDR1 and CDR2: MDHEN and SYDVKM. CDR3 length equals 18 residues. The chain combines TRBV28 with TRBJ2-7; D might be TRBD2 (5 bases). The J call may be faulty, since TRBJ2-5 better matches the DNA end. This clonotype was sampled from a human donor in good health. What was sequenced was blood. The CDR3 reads CASRPTYIRYKGGETQYF. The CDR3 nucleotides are TGTGCCAGCAGACCTACTTACATCCGGTACAAAGGAGGAGAGACCCAGTACTTC.